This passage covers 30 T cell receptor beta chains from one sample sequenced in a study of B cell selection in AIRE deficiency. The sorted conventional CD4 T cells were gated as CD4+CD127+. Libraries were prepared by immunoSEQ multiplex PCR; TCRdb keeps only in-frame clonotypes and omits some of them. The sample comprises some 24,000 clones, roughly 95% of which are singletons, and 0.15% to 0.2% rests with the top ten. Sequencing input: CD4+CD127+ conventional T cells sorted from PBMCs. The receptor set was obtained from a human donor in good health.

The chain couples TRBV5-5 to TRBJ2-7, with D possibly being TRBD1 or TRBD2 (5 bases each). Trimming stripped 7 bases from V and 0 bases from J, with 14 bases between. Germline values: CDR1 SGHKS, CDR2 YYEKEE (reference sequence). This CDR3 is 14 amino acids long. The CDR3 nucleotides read TGTGCCAGCCGGGACGACCCGCTCTCCTACGAGCAGTACTTC. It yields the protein CASRDDPLSYEQYF.

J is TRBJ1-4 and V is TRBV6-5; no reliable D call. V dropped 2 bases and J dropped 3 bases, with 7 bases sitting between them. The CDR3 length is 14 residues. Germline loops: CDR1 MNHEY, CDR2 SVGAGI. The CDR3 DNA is TGTGCCAGCAGTTACGGAAGGGCTAATGAAAAACTGTTTTTT. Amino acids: CASSYGRANEKLFF.

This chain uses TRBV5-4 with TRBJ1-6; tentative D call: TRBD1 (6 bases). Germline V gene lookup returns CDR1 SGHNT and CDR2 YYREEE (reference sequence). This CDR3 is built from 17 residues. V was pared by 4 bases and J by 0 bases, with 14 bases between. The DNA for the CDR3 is TGTGCCAGCAGCCCTGCAGGGGCCAGCTCCTATAATTCACCCCTCCACTTT. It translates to CASSPAGASSYNSPLHF. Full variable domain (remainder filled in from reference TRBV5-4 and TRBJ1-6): ETGVTQSPTHLIKTRGQQVTLRCSSQSGHNTVSWYQQALGQGPQFIFQYYREEENGRGNFPPRFSGLQFPNYSSELNVNALELDDSALYLCASSPAGASSYNSPLHFGNGTRLTVT.

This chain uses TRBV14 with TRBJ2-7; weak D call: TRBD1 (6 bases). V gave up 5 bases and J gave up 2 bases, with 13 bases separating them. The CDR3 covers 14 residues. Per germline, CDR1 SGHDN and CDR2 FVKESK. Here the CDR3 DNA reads TGTGCCAGCAGCTCAAACAGGGACCCCTACGAGCAGTACTTC. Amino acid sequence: CASSSNRDPYEQYF.

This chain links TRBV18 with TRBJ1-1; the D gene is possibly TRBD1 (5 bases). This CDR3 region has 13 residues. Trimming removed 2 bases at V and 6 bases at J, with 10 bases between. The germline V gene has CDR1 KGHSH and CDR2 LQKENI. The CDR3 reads CASSPVRGAEAFF. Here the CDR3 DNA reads TGTGCCAGCTCACCAGTAAGAGGGGCTGAAGCTTTCTTT.

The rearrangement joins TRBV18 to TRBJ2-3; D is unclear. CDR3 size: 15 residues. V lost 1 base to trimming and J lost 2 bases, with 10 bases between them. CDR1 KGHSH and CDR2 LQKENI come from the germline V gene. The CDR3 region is CASSPLSANTDTQYF. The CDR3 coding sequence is TGTGCCAGCTCACCACTAAGCGCCAACACAGATACGCAGTATTTT.

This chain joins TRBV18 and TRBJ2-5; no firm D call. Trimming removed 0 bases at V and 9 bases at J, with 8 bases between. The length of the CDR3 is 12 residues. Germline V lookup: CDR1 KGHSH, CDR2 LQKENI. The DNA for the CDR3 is TGTGCCAGCTCACCACCCGATGGAGCCCAGTACTTC. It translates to CASSPPDGAQYF.

Written as DNA, the CDR3 is TGTGCCAGCGAACAGGGGGAAGGCACTGAAGCTTTCTTT. Translating gives CASEQGEGTEAFF. The chain links TRBV5-6 to TRBJ1-1; 8 nucleotides line up with TRBD1. V shed 7 bases and J 4 bases; nucleotides not matched to a gene: 6. The CDR3 is 13 residues long. Per germline, CDR1 SGHDT and CDR2 YYEEEE.

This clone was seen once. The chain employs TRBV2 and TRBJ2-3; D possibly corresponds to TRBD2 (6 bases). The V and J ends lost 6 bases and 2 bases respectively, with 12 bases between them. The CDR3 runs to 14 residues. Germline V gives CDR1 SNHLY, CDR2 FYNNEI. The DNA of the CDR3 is TGTGCCAGCAGCCGGGGACTTATCACAGATACGCAGTATTTT. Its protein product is CASSRGLITDTQYF.

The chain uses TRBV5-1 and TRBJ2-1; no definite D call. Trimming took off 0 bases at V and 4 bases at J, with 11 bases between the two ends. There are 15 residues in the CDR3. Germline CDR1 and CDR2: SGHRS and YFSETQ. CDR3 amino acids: CASSLAAGPYNEQFF. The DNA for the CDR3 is TGCGCCAGCAGCTTGGCAGCAGGTCCTTACAATGAGCAGTTCTTC.

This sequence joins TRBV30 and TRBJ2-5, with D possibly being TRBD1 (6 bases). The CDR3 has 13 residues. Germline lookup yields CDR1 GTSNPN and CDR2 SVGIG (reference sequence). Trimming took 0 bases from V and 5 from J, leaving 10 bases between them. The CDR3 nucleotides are TGTGCCTGGAGTGTCTCAGGGGTGGAGACCCAGTACTTC. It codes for CAWSVSGVETQYF.

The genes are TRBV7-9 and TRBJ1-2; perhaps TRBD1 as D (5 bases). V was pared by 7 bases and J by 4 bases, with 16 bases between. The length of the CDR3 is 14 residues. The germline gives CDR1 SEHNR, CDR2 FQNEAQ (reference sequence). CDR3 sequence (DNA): TGTGCCAGCAATCTCAACTCCGGGGGCTATGGCTACACCTTC. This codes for CASNLNSGGYGYTF.

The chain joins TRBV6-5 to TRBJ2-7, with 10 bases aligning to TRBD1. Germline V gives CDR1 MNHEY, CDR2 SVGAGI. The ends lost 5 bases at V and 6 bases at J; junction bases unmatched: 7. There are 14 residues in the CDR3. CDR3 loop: CASSAPGQGFEQYF. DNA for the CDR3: TGTGCCAGCAGTGCCCCGGGACAGGGGTTCGAGCAGTACTTC.

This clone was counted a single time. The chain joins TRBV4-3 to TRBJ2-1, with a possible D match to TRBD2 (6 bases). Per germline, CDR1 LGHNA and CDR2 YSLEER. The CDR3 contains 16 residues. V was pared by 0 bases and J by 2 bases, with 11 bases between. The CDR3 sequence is CASSQDGGITYNEQFF. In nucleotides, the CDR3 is TGCGCCAGCAGCCAAGATGGCGGGATAACCTACAATGAGCAGTTCTTC.

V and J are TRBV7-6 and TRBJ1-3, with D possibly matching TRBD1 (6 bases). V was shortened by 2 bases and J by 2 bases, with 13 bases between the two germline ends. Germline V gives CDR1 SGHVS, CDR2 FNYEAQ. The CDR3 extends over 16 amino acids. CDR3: CASSLRGREAGNTIYF. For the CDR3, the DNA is TGTGCCAGCAGCTTACGGGGGCGCGAGGCTGGAAACACCATATATTTT. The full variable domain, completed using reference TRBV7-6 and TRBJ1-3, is GAGVSQSPRYKVTKRGQDVALRCDPISGHVSLYWYRQALGQGPEFLTYFNYEAQQDKSGLPNDRFSAERPEGSISTLTIQRTEQRDSAMYRCASSLRGREAGNTIYFGEGSWLTVV.

DNA of the CDR3: TGTGCCAGCAGGGACACCTCCTACAATGAGCAGTTCTTC. Translation: CASRDTSYNEQFF. The rearrangement joins TRBV2 to TRBJ2-1; D is possibly TRBD1 (5 bases). Germline CDR1 and CDR2: SNHLY and FYNNEI. Trimming took off 6 bases at V and 0 bases at J, with 6 bases between the two ends. The CDR3 spans 13 residues.

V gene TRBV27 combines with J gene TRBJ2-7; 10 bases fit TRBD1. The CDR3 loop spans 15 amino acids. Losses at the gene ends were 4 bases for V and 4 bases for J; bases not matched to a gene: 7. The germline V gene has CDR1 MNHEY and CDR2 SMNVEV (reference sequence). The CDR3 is CASSSRDRGLYEQYF. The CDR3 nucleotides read TGTGCCAGCAGTTCCCGGGACAGGGGCTTATACGAGCAGTACTTC.

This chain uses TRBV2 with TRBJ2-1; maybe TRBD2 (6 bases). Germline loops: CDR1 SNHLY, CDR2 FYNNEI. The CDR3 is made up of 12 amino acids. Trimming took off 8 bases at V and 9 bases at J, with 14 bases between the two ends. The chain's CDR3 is CASAGGPGEQFF. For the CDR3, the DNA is TGTGCCAGCGCCGGGGGACCGGGTGAGCAGTTCTTC.

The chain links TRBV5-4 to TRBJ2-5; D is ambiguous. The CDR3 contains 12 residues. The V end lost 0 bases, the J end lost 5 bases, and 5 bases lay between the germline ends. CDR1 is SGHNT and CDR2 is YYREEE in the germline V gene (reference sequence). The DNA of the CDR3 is TGTGCCAGCAGCTTGGTTTCGGAGACCCAGTACTTC. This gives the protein CASSLVSETQYF.

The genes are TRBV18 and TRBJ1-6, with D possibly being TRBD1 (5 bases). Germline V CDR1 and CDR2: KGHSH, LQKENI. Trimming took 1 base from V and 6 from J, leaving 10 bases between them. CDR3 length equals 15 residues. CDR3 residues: CASSPQAGINSPLHF. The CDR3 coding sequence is TGTGCCAGCTCACCACAGGCAGGGATTAATTCACCCCTCCACTTT. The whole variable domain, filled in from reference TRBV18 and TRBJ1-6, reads NAGVMQNPRHLVRRRGQEARLRCSPMKGHSHVYWYRQLPEEGLKFMVYLQKENIIDESGMPKERFSAEFPKEGPSILRIQQVVRGDSAAYFCASSPQAGINSPLHFGNGTRLTVT.

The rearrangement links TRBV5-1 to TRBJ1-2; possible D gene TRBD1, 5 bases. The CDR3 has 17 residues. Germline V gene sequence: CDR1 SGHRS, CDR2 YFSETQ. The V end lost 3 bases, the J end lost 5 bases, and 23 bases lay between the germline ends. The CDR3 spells CASSSPEGGSKGYGYTF. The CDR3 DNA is TGCGCCAGCAGCTCCCCGGAAGGAGGGAGTAAGGGGTATGGCTACACCTTC.

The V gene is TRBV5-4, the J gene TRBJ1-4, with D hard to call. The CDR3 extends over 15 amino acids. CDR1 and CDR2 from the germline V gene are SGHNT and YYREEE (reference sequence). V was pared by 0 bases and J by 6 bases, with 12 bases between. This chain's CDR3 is CASSLGPDLDEKLFF. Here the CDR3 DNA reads TGTGCCAGCAGCTTGGGGCCCGATTTAGATGAAAAACTGTTTTTT.

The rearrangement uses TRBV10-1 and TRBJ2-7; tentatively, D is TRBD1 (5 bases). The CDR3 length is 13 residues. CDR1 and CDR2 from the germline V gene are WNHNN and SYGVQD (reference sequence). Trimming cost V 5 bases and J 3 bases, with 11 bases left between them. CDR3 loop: CASSSTQGYEQYF. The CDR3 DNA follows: TGCGCCAGCAGTTCTACTCAGGGCTACGAGCAGTACTTC.

CDR3 DNA: TGCGCCAGCAGTGACTCCCAGGGGACTTCGAACACTGAAGCTTTCTTT. This sequence encodes CASSDSQGTSNTEAFF. This chain links TRBV10-1 with TRBJ1-1, with D perhaps matching TRBD1 (6 bases). Trimming pared 3 bases from V and 1 base from J, leaving 15 bases between. CDR1 is WNHNN, CDR2 SYGVQD, per germline (reference sequence). This CDR3 comprises 16 residues.

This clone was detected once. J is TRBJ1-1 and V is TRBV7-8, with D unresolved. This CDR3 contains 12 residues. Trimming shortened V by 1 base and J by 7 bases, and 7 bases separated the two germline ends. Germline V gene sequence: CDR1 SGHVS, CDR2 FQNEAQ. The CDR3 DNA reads TGTGCCAGCAGCTTAGTTGGCGGTGAAGCTTTCTTT. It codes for CASSLVGGEAFF. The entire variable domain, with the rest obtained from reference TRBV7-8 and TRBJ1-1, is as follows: GAGVSQSPRYKVAKRGQDVALRCDPISGHVSLFWYQQALGQGPEFLTYFQNEAQLDKSGLPSDRFFAERPEGSVSTLKIQRTQQEDSAVYLCASSLVGGEAFFGQGTRLTVV.

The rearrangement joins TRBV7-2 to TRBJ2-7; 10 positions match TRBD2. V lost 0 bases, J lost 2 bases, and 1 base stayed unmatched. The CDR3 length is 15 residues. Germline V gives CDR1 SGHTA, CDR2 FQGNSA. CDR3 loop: CASSLAGTSAYEQYF. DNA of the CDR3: TGTGCCAGCAGCTTAGCCGGGACTAGCGCCTACGAGCAGTACTTC.

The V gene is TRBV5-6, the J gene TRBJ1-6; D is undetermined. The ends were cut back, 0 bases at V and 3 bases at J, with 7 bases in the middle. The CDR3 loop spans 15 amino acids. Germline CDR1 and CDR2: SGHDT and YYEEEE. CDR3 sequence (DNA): TGTGCCAGCAGCTTGGATGGACTCTATAATTCACCCCTCCACTTT. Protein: CASSLDGLYNSPLHF.

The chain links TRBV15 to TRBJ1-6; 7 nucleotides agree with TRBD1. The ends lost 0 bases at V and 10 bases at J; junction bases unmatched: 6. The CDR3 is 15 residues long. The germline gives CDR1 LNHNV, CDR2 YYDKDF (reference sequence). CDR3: CATSRDRQGVSPLHF. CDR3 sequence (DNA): TGTGCCACCAGCAGAGATAGACAGGGAGTATCACCCCTCCACTTT. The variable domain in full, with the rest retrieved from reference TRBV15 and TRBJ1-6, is DAMVIQNPRYQVTQFGKPVTLSCSQTLNHNVMYWYQQKSSQAPKLLFHYYDKDFNNEADTPDNFQSRRPNTSFCFLDIRSPGLGDTAMYLCATSRDRQGVSPLHFGNGTRLTVT.

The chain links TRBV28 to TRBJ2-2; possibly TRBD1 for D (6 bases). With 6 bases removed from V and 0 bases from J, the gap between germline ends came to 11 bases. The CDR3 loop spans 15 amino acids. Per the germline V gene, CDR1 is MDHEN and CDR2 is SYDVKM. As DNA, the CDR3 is TGTGCCAGCAGGGACAGCGTCGCGAACACCGGGGAGCTGTTTTTT. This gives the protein CASRDSVANTGELFF.

In DNA form, the CDR3 reads TGCGCCAGCAGCTTGGATCGGGCAGGGAACACTGAAGCTTTCTTT. This codes for CASSLDRAGNTEAFF. The gene calls are TRBV5-1 and TRBJ1-1; the D is unclear. The germline gives CDR1 SGHRS, CDR2 YFSETQ. The germline V and J ends were trimmed by 0 bases and 1 base, with 10 bases remaining between them. The CDR3 totals 15 residues. Together with reference TRBV5-1 and TRBJ1-1, the CDR3 gives the full variable domain: KAGVTQTPRYLIKTRGQQVTLSCSPISGHRSVSWYQQTPGQGLQFLFEYFSETQRNKGNFPGRFSGRQFSNSRSEMNVSTLELGDSALYLCASSLDRAGNTEAFFGQGTRLTVV.